The clone carrying this T cell receptor (beta chain) was detected only a few times. Its antigen is still unknown. The data stem from a study of beta chain features in type 1 diabetes. Findings of the study overall: VDJ junctions in type 1 diabetes patients carried more deletions and fewer insertions. Researchers cautioned that cDNA sequencing could over-represent cells with high TCR expression. Moderate yet significant TCRB CDR3 shortening was seen in Type 1 diabetes patients in all four CD4+ subsets.

The ends were cut back, 0 bases at V and 14 bases at J, with 15 bases in the middle. The germline CDR1 and CDR2 sequences are SGHVS and FQNEAQ. This CDR3 has 13 residues. All of the isolated RNA was reverse transcribed, so expressed TCRB transcripts were sequenced. The assay was immunoSEQ multiplex PCR, and TCRdb's table has in-frame clones only and misses some. This table has about 650,000 clones, around an eighth appearing once. Heparinised blood was drawn once per donor, averaging roughly 110 mL. The receptor was derived from a man younger than 45 with type 1 diabetes. The sample consisted of naive CD4+ T cells from blood. The V gene is TRBV7-8, the J gene TRBJ2-3, with D possibly TRBD2 on 5 matching bases. CDR3: CASSLASDGVRYF. DNA for the CDR3: TGTGCCAGCAGCTTAGCCTCTGACGGGGTCAGGTATTTT.